The present entry profiles one T cell receptor beta chain with its context. No antigen is known for it. The data originate from a study of circulating and synovial CD4+ cells in juvenile arthritis. Sequenced samples came from active juvenile idiopathic arthritis patients. Overall study results and limits: Some such blood samples were as oligoclonal as synovium.

Profiling relied on immunoSEQ multiplex PCR, and the TCRdb table lists in-frame clones only, not all of them. The sample includes 30,000 to 40,000 clones, nearly 97% seen only once; the top ten take approximately 0.19%. The source is a human donor with juvenile idiopathic arthritis. The sequencing input was CD4+ T cells from blood.

CDR3 nucleotide sequence: TGTGCCAGCAGAACAGGGGGCAGGAACTATGGCTACACCTTC. Its protein product is CASRTGGRNYGYTF. The chain combines TRBV2 with TRBJ1-2; 9 nucleotides match TRBD1. The V and J ends lost 6 bases and 2 bases, in that order; junction bases with no gene match: 4. Germline V gene data show CDR1 as SNHLY and CDR2 as FYNNEI. The CDR3 has 14 amino acids. Full variable domain (missing parts from reference TRBV2 and TRBJ1-2): EPEVTQTPSHQVTQMGQEVILRCVPISNHLYFYWYRQILGQKVEFLVSFYNNEISEKSEIFDDQFSVERPDGSNFTLKIRSTKLEDSAMYFCASRTGGRNYGYTFGSGTRLTVV.